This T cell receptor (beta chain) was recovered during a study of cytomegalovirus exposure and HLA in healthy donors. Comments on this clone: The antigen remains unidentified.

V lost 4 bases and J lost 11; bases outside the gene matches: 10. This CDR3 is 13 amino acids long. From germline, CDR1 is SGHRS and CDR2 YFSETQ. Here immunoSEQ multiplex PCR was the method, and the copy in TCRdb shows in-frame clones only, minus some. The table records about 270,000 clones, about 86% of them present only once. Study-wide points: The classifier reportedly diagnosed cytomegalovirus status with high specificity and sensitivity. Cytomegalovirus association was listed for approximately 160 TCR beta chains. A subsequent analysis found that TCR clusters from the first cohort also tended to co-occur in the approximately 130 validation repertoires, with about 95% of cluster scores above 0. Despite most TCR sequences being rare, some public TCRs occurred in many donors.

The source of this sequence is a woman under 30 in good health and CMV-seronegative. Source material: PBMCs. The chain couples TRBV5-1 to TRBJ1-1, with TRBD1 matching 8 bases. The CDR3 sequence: CASSPGTGARAFF. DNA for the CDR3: TGCGCCAGCAGCCCGGGGACAGGCGCTCGGGCTTTCTTT.